This T cell receptor beta chain appears in the sequencing data of a study of cytomegalovirus exposure and HLA in healthy donors. For the study at large: Previous work identified roughly 120 million unique TCR beta sequences from around 180 million T cells. Study-wide results and caveats: In a later analysis, specific HLA alleles were associated with 16,000 or so TCR beta sequences at a 0.05 false discovery rate.

Germline trimming cut 2 bases from V and 8 bases from J; bases unmatched to any gene: 6. This CDR3 region has 14 residues. Germline loops: CDR1 LNHNV, CDR2 YYDKDF (reference sequence). With 60 Vbeta and 13 Jbeta primers, the PCR was carried out. The table came from immunoSEQ multiplex PCR; TCRdb's copy has only in-frame clones and leaves some out. This table holds about 180,000 clones, roughly 85% found once. About this clone itself: Its antigen remains unidentified.

This sequence joins TRBV15 and TRBJ2-1; 7 bases fit TRBD1. Sequenced sample: PBMCs. This TCR was recovered from a man between 35 and 55 years old in good health and CMV-seropositive. The CDR3 sequence: CATSRITGADEQFF. The CDR3 coding sequence is TGTGCCACCAGCAGAATTACAGGGGCGGATGAGCAGTTCTTC.